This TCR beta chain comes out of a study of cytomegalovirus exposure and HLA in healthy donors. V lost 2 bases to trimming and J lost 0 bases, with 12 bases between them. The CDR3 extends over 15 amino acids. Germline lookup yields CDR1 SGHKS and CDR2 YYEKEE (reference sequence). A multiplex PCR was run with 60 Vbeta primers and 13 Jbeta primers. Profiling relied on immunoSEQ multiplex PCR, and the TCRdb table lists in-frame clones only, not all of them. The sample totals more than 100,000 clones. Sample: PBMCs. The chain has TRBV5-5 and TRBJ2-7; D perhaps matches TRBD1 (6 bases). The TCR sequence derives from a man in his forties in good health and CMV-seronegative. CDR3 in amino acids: CASSFSGTPSYEQYF. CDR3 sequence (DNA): TGTGCCAGCAGCTTCTCTGGGACACCCTCCTACGAGCAGTACTTC.